This TCR beta chain emerged from a study of CD8 T cells in Susac syndrome. cDNA came from about 0.46 to 1 ug RNA primed by random hexamers. Amplification of TCR beta CDR3 spanned 54 Vbeta and 13 Jbeta via immunoSEQ multiplex PCR. TCRdb analysed the immunoSEQ multiplex PCR reads with MiXCR anew, one entry per CDR3 protein. Among approximately 170,000 distinct CDR3 sequences listed, just over 90% were seen once. The controls were healthy donors who were matched for age and sex. Negative isolation was used for CD8+ and CD4+ T cells, and FACS enrichment was applied to TEMRA cells. CDR1 SNHLY and CDR2 FYNNEI come from the germline V gene. The V end was cut by 6 bases, the J end by 2 bases, with 11 bases between. The CDR3 sequence is 15 residues long.

This clonotype was obtained from a human donor in good health. The sequenced sample was CD4+ T cells from PBMCs. The V and J genes are TRBV2 and TRBJ2-6, with D maybe TRBD1 (5 bases). CDR3 in amino acids: CASRRQIPGANVLTF. The CDR3 bases are TGTGCCAGCAGAAGACAGATCCCTGGGGCCAACGTCCTGACTTTC.